These 12 T cell receptor beta chains came from one sample sequenced in a study of T cell responses to AZD1222 COVID-19 vaccine. Assay used: immunoSEQ multiplex PCR; TCRdb lists only in-frame clones, some missing. This sample has roughly 170,000 clones, with about 90% found just once. The source material was peripheral blood, sampled on day 0 of AZD1222 vaccination. The receptors stem from an adult in good health.

The chain uses TRBV5-6 and TRBJ2-7; D is unresolved. CDR1 is SGHDT and CDR2 is YYEEEE in the germline V gene. V lost 3 bases and J 3 bases, leaving 13 bases between the germline ends. The CDR3 is 14 amino acids. This CDR3 reads CASSSITNLYEQYF. Here the CDR3 DNA reads TGTGCCAGCAGCTCCATTACTAATCTCTACGAGCAGTACTTC.

The rearrangement uses TRBV24-1 and TRBJ2-7, with 11 nucleotides matching TRBD2. The germline CDR1 and CDR2 sequences are KGHDR and SFDVKD. Losses at the gene ends were 6 bases for V and 2 bases for J; bases not matched to a gene: 5. The CDR3 has 15 residues. Written as DNA, the CDR3 is TGTGCCACCAGTCCTACTAGCGGGAGTCCCTACGAGCAGTACTTC. This translates into CATSPTSGSPYEQYF.

A single count supports this clone. The chain carries TRBV5-6 and TRBJ2-4; no reliable D call. This CDR3 is 15 amino acids long. CDR1 is SGHDT, CDR2 YYEEEE, per germline. Trimming left V 0 bases short and J 9 bases short, with 16 bases between. CDR3 sequence reads: CASSLGTGLGFIQYF. CDR3 sequence (DNA): TGTGCCAGCAGCTTGGGAACCGGGTTGGGGTTCATTCAGTACTTC.

This clone was counted once. This sequence joins TRBV29-1 and TRBJ2-1; 14 bases are a match to TRBD2. In germline, CDR1 is SQVTM, CDR2 ANQGSEA. There are 14 residues in the CDR3. V dropped 6 bases and J dropped 8; count of bases not matched to a gene: 6. The CDR3 region has the DNA TGCAGCGTGGGGACTAGCGGGAGAATGGATGAGCAGTTCTTC. Amino acids: CSVGTSGRMDEQFF.

In its sample, this clone was seen once. The chain carries TRBV18 and TRBJ2-6; weak D call: TRBD1 (6 bases). Germline V CDR1 and CDR2: KGHSH, LQKENI. Trimming pared 5 bases from V and 0 bases from J, leaving 8 bases between. The CDR3 covers 15 residues. CDR3 sequence reads: CASSSQGSGANVLTF. In nucleotides, the CDR3 is TGTGCCAGCTCATCACAGGGCTCTGGGGCCAACGTCCTGACTTTC.

The V gene is TRBV5-4, the J gene TRBJ1-2, with D possibly TRBD1 on 6 matching bases. The ends were cut back, 2 bases at V and 2 bases at J, with 13 bases in the middle. The germline V gene encodes CDR1 SGHNT and CDR2 YYREEE (reference sequence). This CDR3 has 15 residues. CDR3 sequence: CASSFQGRTNYGYTF. As DNA, the CDR3 is TGTGCCAGCAGCTTTCAGGGGAGAACGAACTATGGCTACACCTTC.

The chain's CDR3 is CASSQGAGSSYEQYF. CDR3 in DNA: TGTGCCAGCAGCCAAGGGGCAGGGAGCTCCTACGAGCAGTACTTC. The gene calls are TRBV4-2 and TRBJ2-7; the D call may be TRBD1 or TRBD2 (5 bases each). The length of the CDR3 is 15 residues. V shed 1 base and J shed 0 bases, with 10 bases lying between them. Per the germline V gene, CDR1 is LGHNA and CDR2 is YNFKEQ.

This sequence joins TRBV7-9 and TRBJ1-1; a weak D match, TRBD1 (5 bases). The length of the CDR3 is 12 residues. V shed 5 bases and J shed 8 bases, with 12 bases lying between them. Germline V gives CDR1 SEHNR, CDR2 FQNEAQ (reference sequence). The CDR3 region has the DNA TGTGCCAGCAGCAGGCCGGGACTAGAAGCTTTCTTT. Its protein is CASSRPGLEAFF. The variable domain in full, with the rest retrieved from reference TRBV7-9 and TRBJ1-1, is DTGVSQNPRHKITKRGQNVTFRCDPISEHNRLYWYRQTLGQGPEFLTYFQNEAQLEKSRLLSDRFSAERPKGSFSTLEIQRTEQGDSAMYLCASSRPGLEAFFGQGTRLTVV.

A word on this clone: Other DNA sequences in the sample encode the same CDR3. The rearrangement uses TRBV18 and TRBJ2-7; 7 bases line up with TRBD2. This CDR3 spans 14 amino acids. CDR1 and CDR2 (germline): KGHSH, LQKENI. The trim removed 2 bases at V and 2 bases at J, leaving 3 bases unmatched. The CDR3, as DNA: TGTGCCAGCTCACCAAAGCGGGGTACCTACGAGCAGTACTTC. This codes for CASSPKRGTYEQYF.

This clone appeared a single time. This chain links TRBV25-1 with TRBJ2-4, with D unresolved. The CDR3 extends over 15 amino acids. V was shortened by 2 bases and J by 0 bases, with 8 bases between the two germline ends. Germline V gene sequence: CDR1 MGHDK, CDR2 SYGVNS. CDR3 sequence (DNA): TGTGCCAGCAGTGAAGGCAAAAGAGCCAAAAACATTCAGTACTTC. Amino acid sequence: CASSEGKRAKNIQYF.

The rearrangement links TRBV5-6 to TRBJ1-1; 12 bases are shared with TRBD1. The CDR3 covers 16 residues. The germline V gene encodes CDR1 SGHDT and CDR2 YYEEEE. Trimming took 2 bases from V and 5 from J; bases not matched to a gene: 7. CDR3 residues: CASSLLGTGGRTEAFF. The CDR3, as DNA: TGTGCCAGCAGCTTACTCGGGACAGGGGGCAGAACTGAAGCTTTCTTT.

The chain has TRBV5-1 and TRBJ1-2, with D possibly being TRBD1 (6 bases). Trimming stripped 0 bases from V and 2 bases from J, with 8 bases between. Germline V gene data show CDR1 as SGHRS and CDR2 as YFSETQ. The CDR3 covers 14 residues. For the CDR3, the DNA is TGCGCCAGCAGCTTGGGGGACAAGAACTATGGCTACACCTTC. It translates to CASSLGDKNYGYTF.